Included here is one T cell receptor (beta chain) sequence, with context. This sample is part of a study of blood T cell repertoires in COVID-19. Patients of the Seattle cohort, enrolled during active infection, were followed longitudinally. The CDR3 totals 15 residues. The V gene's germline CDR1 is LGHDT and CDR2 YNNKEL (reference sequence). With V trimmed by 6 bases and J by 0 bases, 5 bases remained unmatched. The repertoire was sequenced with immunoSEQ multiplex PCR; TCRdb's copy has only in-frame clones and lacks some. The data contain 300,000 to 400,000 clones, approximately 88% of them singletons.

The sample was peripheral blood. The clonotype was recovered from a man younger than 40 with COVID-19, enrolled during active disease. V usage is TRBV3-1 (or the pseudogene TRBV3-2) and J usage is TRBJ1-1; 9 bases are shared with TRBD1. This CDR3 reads CASSATGGMNTEAFF. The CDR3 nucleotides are TGTGCCAGCAGTGCAACAGGGGGCATGAACACTGAAGCTTTCTTT.